This T cell receptor beta chain was documented in a study of T cell responses to AZD1222 COVID-19 vaccine. Worth noting for this clone: Its specificity is unknown.

Study conclusions and caveats: Of the AZD1222 recipients, only 5 or 6 were seropositive at baseline. Only after the peak T cell response were repertoires sampled. Most donors were white British and more were female, and clonal diversity was possibly underestimated.

The CDR3 spans 13 residues. Trimming cost V 1 base and J 8 bases, with 11 bases left between them. Germline V gene data show CDR1 as SGHTA and CDR2 as FQGNSA. TCRdb keeps only in-frame clones here, not all; method: immunoSEQ multiplex PCR. The profile shows 130,000 to 150,000 clones, more than 70% of them singletons. The V gene is TRBV7-2, the J gene TRBJ1-2; D unclear. The material was peripheral blood, obtained 28 days after the second AZD1222 dose. This sequence was found in an adult who received the AZD1222 COVID-19 vaccine. The CDR3 reads CASSLGGTGGYTF. CDR3 DNA sequence: TGTGCCAGCAGCTTAGGGGGAACTGGGGGCTACACCTTC.